This entry features one T cell receptor beta chain sequence. The target antigen is unknown. The data are from a study of cytomegalovirus exposure and HLA in healthy donors. About the research overall: An early data release held around 80 million unique TCRs from HLA-typed donors.

The study's findings and limits: Clonal expansion was found to be greater in HLA-associated TCR beta chains than in equally common others in a later analysis. A missense DCLRE1C variant was associated with V- and J-gene trimming of TCR beta chains in a later analysis, and an independent cohort replicated the association. Reportedly, a later analysis found an Asian-associated ancestry cluster had fewer N-insertions than the approximately 600-donor mean.

PCR employed 60 Vbeta and 13 Jbeta primers. TCRdb keeps only in-frame clones here, not all; method: immunoSEQ multiplex PCR. Found here are 200,000 to 250,000 clones, around 76% of them singletons; the top ten hold around 0.63%. Per the germline V gene, CDR1 is SGHTA and CDR2 is FQGTGA. CDR3 size: 13 residues. V shed 5 bases and J shed 6 bases, with 14 bases lying between them. The rearrangement joins TRBV7-3 to TRBJ2-7; D gene unclear. The sample consisted of PBMCs. The receptor was derived from a man between 18 and 29 years old in good health and CMV-seronegative. The CDR3 DNA is TGTGCCAGCAGCCCGACGCCGGGTGTCGAGCAGTACTTC. This sequence encodes CASSPTPGVEQYF. The whole variable domain, remainder taken from reference TRBV7-3 and TRBJ2-7, is GAGVSQTPSNKVTEKGKYVELRCDPISGHTALYWYRQSLGQGPEFLIYFQGTGAADDSGLPNDRFFAVRPEGSVSTLKIQRTERGDSAVYLCASSPTPGVEQYFGPGTRLTVT.